Listed below are T cell receptor beta chains from one sample, sequenced in a study of blood T cell repertoires in COVID-19. Sequencing was performed with immunoSEQ multiplex PCR; in TCRdb, only in-frame clones are kept and a portion is missing. Of 300,000 to 350,000 clones in the sample, approximately 89% were seen once. The sequencing sample was made of PBMCs or T cells enriched from blood (not recorded which). The receptors stem from a woman in her twenties or thirties who had recovered from COVID-19. Both conserved end residues are trimmed from each CDR3.

V	J	CDR3
TRBV7-6	TRBJ2-5	ASRFGQQETQY
TRBV5-6	TRBJ1-1	ASSNRQGEAF
TRBV5-1	TRBJ1-1	ASSMGMRPEAF
TRBV18	TRBJ1-5	ASSQTPWSSNQPQH
TRBV7-8	TRBJ2-1	ASSYTGTRLNEQF
TRBV10-3	TRBJ1-5	AISESRRGSNQPQH
TRBV28	TRBJ1-5	ASTGSNQPQH
TRBV19	TRBJ2-5	ASRSGTGQTETQY
TRBV6-5	TRBJ2-7	ASLVRDYSYEQY
TRBV5-1	TRBJ2-3	ASSLVGSGRTDTQY
TRBV5-1	TRBJ2-1	ASSSTTTGESYNEQF
TRBV13	TRBJ1-1	ASSPGGEAF
TRBV20-1	TRBJ1-1	SATRNTEAF
TRBV4-1	TRBJ2-7	ASSQVTGGNYEQY
TRBV29-1	TRBJ1-1	SVGFGGSVLGEAF
TRBV3-1/TRBV3-2	TRBJ1-3	ASSNPGTGNTIY
TRBV29-1	TRBJ1-1	SVVGGPLNTEAF
TRBV18	TRBJ1-1	ASSPSRTEAF
TRBV29-1	TRBJ1-4	SVGMGAGGNEKLF
TRBV4-1	TRBJ1-3	ASSLTNKAANSGNTIY
TRBV6-2/TRBV6-3	TRBJ1-1	ASSYREWGNTEAF
TRBV18	TRBJ2-5	ASSSTVQETQY
TRBV4-3	TRBJ2-1	ASSQDLSAPGGVFDEQF
TRBV27	TRBJ2-1	ASSWGGPYNEQF
TRBV28	TRBJ1-2	ASGGEGYYGYT
TRBV6-2/TRBV6-3	TRBJ2-5	ASSSSKKGGPETQY
TRBV19	TRBJ1-4	ASSIDERGGNEKLF
TRBV5-4	TRBJ2-7	ASSPAPERYLTYEQY
TRBV30	TRBJ2-5	AWSQREAWQETQY
TRBV30	TRBJ2-7	AWSPGTVYEQY
TRBV30	TRBJ2-1	AWSAGRIQEQF
TRBV5-1	TRBJ2-7	ASSPRLAGSSYEQY
TRBV28	TRBJ1-4	ASRVPGQGSGEKLF
TRBV18	TRBJ1-5	ASSLRRDSRDHSNQPQH
TRBV29-1	TRBJ2-1	SVVFRGEQF
TRBV3-1/TRBV3-2	TRBJ2-2	ASSPGQPIDTGELF